This TCR beta chain is from a study of blood T cell repertoires in COVID-19. The V end lost 6 bases, the J end lost 0 bases, and 9 bases lay between the germline ends. This CDR3 spans 14 amino acids. Per germline, CDR1 MNHEY and CDR2 SVGAGI. TCRdb keeps only in-frame clones here, not all; method: immunoSEQ multiplex PCR. Of about 200,000 clones in the sample, 80% are singletons; the top ten hold around 7%. Sequenced sample: PBMCs or T cells enriched from blood (not recorded which). The receptor comes from a middle-aged woman with acute COVID-19. V gene TRBV6-5 combines with J gene TRBJ1-3; no firm D call. CDR3 amino acids: CASSVRSSGNTIYF. CDR3 DNA sequence: TGTGCCAGCAGCGTACGGAGCTCTGGAAACACCATATATTTT.